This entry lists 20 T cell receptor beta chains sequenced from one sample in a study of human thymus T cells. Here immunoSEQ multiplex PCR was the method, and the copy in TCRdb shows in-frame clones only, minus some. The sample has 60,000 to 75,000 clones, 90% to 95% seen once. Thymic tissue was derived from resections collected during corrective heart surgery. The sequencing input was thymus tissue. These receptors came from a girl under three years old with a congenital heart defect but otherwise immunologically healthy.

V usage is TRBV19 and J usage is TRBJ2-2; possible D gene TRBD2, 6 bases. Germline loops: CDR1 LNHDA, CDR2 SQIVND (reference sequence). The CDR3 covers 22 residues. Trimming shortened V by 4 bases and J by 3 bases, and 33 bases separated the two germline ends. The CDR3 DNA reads TGTGCCAGTAGTAGCGAGCTGAAATCAAGGAGAGGGGTAGCGGCAGACACCGGGGAGCTGTTTTTT. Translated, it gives CASSSELKSRRGVAADTGELFF.

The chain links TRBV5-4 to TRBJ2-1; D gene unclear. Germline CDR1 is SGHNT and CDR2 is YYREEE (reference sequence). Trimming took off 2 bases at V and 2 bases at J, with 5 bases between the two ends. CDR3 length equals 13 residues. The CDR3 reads CASSFRPYNEQFF. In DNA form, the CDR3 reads TGTGCCAGCAGCTTCAGACCCTACAATGAGCAGTTCTTC. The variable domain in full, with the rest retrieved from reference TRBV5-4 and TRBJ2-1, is ETGVTQSPTHLIKTRGQQVTLRCSSQSGHNTVSWYQQALGQGPQFIFQYYREEENGRGNFPPRFSGLQFPNYSSELNVNALELDDSALYLCASSFRPYNEQFFGPGTRLTVL.

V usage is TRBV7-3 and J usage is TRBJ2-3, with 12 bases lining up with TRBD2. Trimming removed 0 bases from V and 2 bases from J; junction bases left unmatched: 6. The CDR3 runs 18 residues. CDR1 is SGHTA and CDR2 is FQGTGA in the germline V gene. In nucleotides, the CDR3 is TGTGCCAGCAGCTTAACTCGACTAGCGGGAGAGCCCACAGATACGCAGTATTTT. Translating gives CASSLTRLAGEPTDTQYF.

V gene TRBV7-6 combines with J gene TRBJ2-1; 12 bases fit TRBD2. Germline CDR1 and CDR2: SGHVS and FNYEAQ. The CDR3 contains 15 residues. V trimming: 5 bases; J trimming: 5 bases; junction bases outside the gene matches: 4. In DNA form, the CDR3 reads TGTGCCAGCAGCCCTCCTAGCGGGAGGGACAATGAGCAGTTCTTC. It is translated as CASSPPSGRDNEQFF.

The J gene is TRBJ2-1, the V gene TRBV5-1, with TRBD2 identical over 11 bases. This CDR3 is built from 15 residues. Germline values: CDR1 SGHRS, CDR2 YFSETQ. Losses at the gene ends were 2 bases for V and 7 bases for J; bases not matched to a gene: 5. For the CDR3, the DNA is TGCGCCAGCAGCTTAACTAGCGGGAGTTGGAATGAGCAGTTCTTC. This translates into CASSLTSGSWNEQFF.

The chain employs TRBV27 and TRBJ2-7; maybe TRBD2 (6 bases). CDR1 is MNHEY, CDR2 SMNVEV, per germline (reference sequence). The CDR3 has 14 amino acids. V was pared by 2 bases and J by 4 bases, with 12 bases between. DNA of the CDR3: TGTGCCAGCAGTTTAGACGGGAGTAGGTACGAGCAGTACTTC. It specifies CASSLDGSRYEQYF.

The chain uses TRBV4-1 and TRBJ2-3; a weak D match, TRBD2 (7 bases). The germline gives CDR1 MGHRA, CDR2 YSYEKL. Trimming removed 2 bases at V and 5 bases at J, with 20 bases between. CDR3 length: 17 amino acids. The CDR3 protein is CASSQRGGQGIGDTQYF. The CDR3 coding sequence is TGCGCCAGCAGCCAAAGGGGGGGGCAGGGGATAGGAGATACGCAGTATTTT.

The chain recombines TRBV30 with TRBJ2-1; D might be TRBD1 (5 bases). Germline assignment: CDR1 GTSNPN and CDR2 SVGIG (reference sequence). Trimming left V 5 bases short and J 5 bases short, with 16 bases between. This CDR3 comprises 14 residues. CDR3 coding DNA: TGTGCCTGGGGCAATGGACAAGGGGACAATGAGCAGTTCTTC. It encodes CAWGNGQGDNEQFF.

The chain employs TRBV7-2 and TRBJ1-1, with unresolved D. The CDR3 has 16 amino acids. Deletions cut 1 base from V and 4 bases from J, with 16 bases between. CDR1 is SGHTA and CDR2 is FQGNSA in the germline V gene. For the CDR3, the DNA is TGTGCCAGCAGCTTAGATAATGGCAGGAGGCTCACTGAAGCTTTCTTT. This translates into CASSLDNGRRLTEAFF.

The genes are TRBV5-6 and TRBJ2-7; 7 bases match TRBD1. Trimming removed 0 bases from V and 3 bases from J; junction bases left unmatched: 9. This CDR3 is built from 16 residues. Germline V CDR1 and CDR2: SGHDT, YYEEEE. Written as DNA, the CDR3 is TGTGCCAGCAGCTTGGGGAGGACAGGTTCCCTCTACGAGCAGTACTTC. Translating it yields CASSLGRTGSLYEQYF.

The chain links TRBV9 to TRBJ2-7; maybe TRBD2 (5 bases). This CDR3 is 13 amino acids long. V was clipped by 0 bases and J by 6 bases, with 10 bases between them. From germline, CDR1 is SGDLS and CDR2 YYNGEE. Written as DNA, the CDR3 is TGTGCCAGCAGCGTAGGGGGAGTTGGCGAGCAGTACTTC. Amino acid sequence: CASSVGGVGEQYF.

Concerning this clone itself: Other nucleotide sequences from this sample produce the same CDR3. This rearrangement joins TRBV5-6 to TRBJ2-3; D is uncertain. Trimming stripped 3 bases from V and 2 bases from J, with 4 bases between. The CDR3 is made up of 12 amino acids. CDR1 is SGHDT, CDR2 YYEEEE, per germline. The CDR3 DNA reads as TGTGCCAGCAGCTCCGTCACAGATACGCAGTATTTT. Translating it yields CASSSVTDTQYF.

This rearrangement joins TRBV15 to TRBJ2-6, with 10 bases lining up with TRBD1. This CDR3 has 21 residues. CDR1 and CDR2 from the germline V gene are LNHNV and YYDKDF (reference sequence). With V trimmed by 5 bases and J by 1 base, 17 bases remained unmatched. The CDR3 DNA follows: TGTGCCACCAGCTCACGCCCTGGGGATGGGACAGGGGATTCTGGGGCCAACGTCCTGACTTTC. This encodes CATSSRPGDGTGDSGANVLTF.

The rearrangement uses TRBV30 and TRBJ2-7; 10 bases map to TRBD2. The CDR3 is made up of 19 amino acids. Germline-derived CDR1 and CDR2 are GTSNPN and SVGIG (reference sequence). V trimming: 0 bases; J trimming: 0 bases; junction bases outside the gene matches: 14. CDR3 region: CAWSVRKLAGEPLSYEQYF. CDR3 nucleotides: TGTGCCTGGAGTGTAAGAAAGCTAGCGGGAGAACCTCTCTCCTACGAGCAGTACTTC.

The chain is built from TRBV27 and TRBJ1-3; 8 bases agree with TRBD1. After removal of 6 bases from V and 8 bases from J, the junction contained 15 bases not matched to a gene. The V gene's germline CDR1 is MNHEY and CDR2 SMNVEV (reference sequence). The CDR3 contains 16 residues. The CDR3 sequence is CASSSSGQGGKHTIYF. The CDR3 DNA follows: TGTGCCAGCAGCTCCAGTGGACAGGGTGGTAAACACACCATATATTTT.

CDR3 sequence (DNA): TGCGCCAGCAGTCACGTCCGGGACAGGCTCTACGAGCAGTACTTC. Encoded protein: CASSHVRDRLYEQYF. This chain links TRBV23-1 with TRBJ2-7; the match to TRBD1 covers 8 bases. TRBV23-1 is an open reading frame whose function is uncertain. Germline trimming cut 3 bases from V and 3 bases from J; bases unmatched to any gene: 7. The CDR3 sequence is 15 residues long.

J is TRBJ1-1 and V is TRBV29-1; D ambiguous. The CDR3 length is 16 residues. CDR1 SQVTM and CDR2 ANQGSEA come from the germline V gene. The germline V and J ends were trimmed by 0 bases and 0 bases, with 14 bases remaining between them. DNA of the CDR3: TGCAGCGTTGAAGATGGGGTAGGTGATATGAACACTGAAGCTTTCTTT. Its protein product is CSVEDGVGDMNTEAFF.

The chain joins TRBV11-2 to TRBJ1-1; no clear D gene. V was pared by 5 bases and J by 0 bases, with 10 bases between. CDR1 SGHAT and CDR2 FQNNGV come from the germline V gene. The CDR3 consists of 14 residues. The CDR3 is CASSPPRLNTEAFF. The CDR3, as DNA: TGTGCCAGCAGCCCGCCCCGACTGAACACTGAAGCTTTCTTT.

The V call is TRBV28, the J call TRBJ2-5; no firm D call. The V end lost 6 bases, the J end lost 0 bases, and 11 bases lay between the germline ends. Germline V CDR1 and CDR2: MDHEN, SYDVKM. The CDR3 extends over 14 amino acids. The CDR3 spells CASSPSTNQETQYF. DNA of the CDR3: TGTGCCAGCAGCCCTTCGACGAACCAAGAGACCCAGTACTTC.

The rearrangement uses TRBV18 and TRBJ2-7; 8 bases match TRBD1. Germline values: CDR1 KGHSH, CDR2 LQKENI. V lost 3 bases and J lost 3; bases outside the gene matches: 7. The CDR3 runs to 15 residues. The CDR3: CASSPVAGGNYEQYF. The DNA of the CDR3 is TGTGCCAGCTCACCCGTCGCAGGGGGCAACTACGAGCAGTACTTC.